The T cell receptor (beta chain) under discussion was sequenced for a study of CD8+ T cells in alopecia areata (dated by TCRdb to the late 2010s). Regarding the complete study: Treated patients were enrolled in an open-label pilot trial of oral tofacitinib, 5 to 10 mg twice daily, for moderate-to-severe alopecia areata. Tofacitinib was given for 6 to 18 months, followed by 6 months of follow-up off drug to assess delayed response and recurrence. Disease severity in treated patients was measured with the SALT score, which quantifies the percentage of affected scalp surface area. High-throughput TCRbeta sequencing was used to examine T cell clonal expansion in alopecia areata in both the C3H/HeJ mouse model and human patients. Scalp tissue and sorted CD4+ and CD8+ peripheral blood T cells from patchy and totalis/universalis alopecia areata patients and from healthy controls were covered by human TCRbeta sequencing. Tofacitinib-treated patients had biopsies at baseline and at 4 and 24 weeks of treatment, with a later scalp biopsy in several patients. Clonality in the scalp was compared among normal scalp (n=4), patchy alopecia areata scalp (n=8), and alopecia totalis/universalis scalp (n=8). RNA was extracted with the PAXgene miRNA kit for fixed scalp, the miRNeasy kit for PBMCs, and the RNeasy kit for mouse skin. immunoSEQ multiplex PCR using 35 Vbeta forward primers and 13 Jbeta reverse primers was used to amplify TCRbeta CDR3 regions.

The CDR3 sequence holds 12 residues, the cysteine and phenylalanine included. Of the read, only the CDR3 DNA is kept; its 36 bases are in frame from base 1. Trimming takes 5 bases from V and 9 bases from J, and the germline ends sit 15 bases apart. According to the germline V gene, CDR1 reads SGHDT and CDR2 reads YYEEEE. A remark on this clone: There is no known antigen for this receptor. Within one base of it there is no much larger clone, and no base qualities were kept.

Here is what the overall study found, with its caveats: Because the treated cohort was small and included a single nonresponder, larger studies are needed to assess links between baseline CD8+ expansion and response. Many expanded lesional clones were found to persist in scalp and blood during tofacitinib treatment, and relapse after treatment cessation may be partly explained by this persistence. Compared with mice, TCR sequences shared between patients were less clear, possibly partly because of HLA diversity across the patient population. Unlike mouse skin, where gammadelta T cells dominate, normal human skin contains resident alphabeta T cells that get sequenced too, which complicates analysis of the scalp TCR repertoire. Tofacitinib significantly decreased scalp clonality and the number of expanded CD8+ clones among the top 100 scalp clones. Compared with normal scalp, lesional scalp had higher clonality and more expanded CD8+ clones, particularly in alopecia totalis/universalis, a pattern that suggests antigenic drive.

The sample's treatment or condition label is to be understood as: oral pan-JAK inhibitor, 5-10 mg twice daily. Lesional scalp punch biopsies and peripheral blood were collected from alopecia areata patients. PBMCs were isolated by density centrifugation and stained for CD3, CD4 and CD8, after which CD4+ and CD8+ T cells were sorted on a FACSAria. The library was built by means of the immunoSEQ multiplex PCR assay. For TCR sequencing, RNA was extracted from every sample and reverse transcribed into cDNA to serve as template. SuperScript III was used for first-strand cDNA synthesis, primed with a 2:1 mix of oligo-dT and random hexamers. Amplification bias was assessed with a synthetic immune receptor repertoire, and residual bias was removed computationally. The paper's data handling went like this. Raw reads were preprocessed for error removal, and CDR3 was defined according to IMGT conventions as running from the conserved cysteine to phenylalanine. Clonality was computed as 1 minus the Shannon entropy, with the entropy normalized by log2 of the number of productive unique TCRs. Whether scalp clones were CD4 or CD8 was inferred by matching scalp TCRbeta sequences against CD4 and CD8 repertoires sorted from blood. TCRdb provides this immuneACCESS table in a form limited to in-frame rearrangements. Some clones are lacking; in checked studies, under half of them reflect an unresolved V gene, and why the rest are absent is not known. V and J calls and clone size come straight from that table; D and trimming were deduced from the DNA. The sample records approximately 100,000 clones, about three fifths of which are singletons. The ten top clones hold about 15% of the sample.

This clonotype was sampled from a human donor with alopecia areata. Here the sequenced sample was CD8+ T cells sorted from blood, taken at approximately week 60, from a patient treated with tofacitinib. This sequence uses TRBV5-6 and TRBJ2-7; the D gene is possibly TRBD1, with 6 bases matching. The nucleotide sequence is given as TGTGCCAGCAGTACGAACCGGGACACGCAGTACTTC. It translates to CASSTNRDTQYF.